This record covers a single TCR beta chain. The data derive from a study of OX40 agonist ivuxolimab in advanced cancers. At the level of the study: Checkpoint inhibitors had been given previously to approximately 41% of patients. Of the patients, three showed partial responses, one with hepatocellular carcinoma and two with cutaneous melanoma.

Trimming cost V 3 bases and J 8 bases; bases outside gene matches: 3. This CDR3 has 14 residues. Germline V gene sequence: CDR1 PRHDT, CDR2 FYEKMQ (reference sequence). The protocol was immunoSEQ multiplex PCR, while the TCRdb copy is restricted to in-frame clones and leaves out a portion. The sample shows 68,000 or so clones, around 86% of them seen only once. The chain is built from TRBV13 and TRBJ1-4; 10 bases are a match to TRBD1. The sequencing used CD4+ or CD8+ T cells sorted from blood, collected in a trial of the OX40 agonist ivuxolimab. The receptor was isolated from an adult with an advanced solid tumor such as melanoma, head and neck, liver or kidney cancer. The CDR3 DNA reads TGTGCCAGCAGCTTTGGACAGGGGGACGAAAAACTGTTTTTT. It encodes CASSFGQGDEKLFF.